A selection of T cell receptor beta chains follows, all from one sample in a study of T-cell memory formation after mild COVID-19. Using its own MiXCR run on the 5' RACE reads, TCRdb lists one record per CDR3 protein. The sample contains about 560,000 distinct CDR3 sequences, less than 25% of which appear only once. The source material was PBMCs or a T cell subset sorted from them (not recorded which). These receptors all stem from an adult woman who had mild COVID-19 (a few samples of this study predate the infection). Cell type and time point are not known. CDR3s include the opening cysteine and the closing phenylalanine or tryptophan. A D gene is named only where the DNA matches it firmly. The size entry is marked missing in some rows and otherwise reads once, few, many or a size class.

size	V	J	D	CDR3	DNA
few	TRBV7-9	TRBJ2-5	NA	CASSTRLSQETQYF	TGTGCCAGCAGCACCCGGCTGAGCCAAGAGACCCAGTACTTC
NA	TRBV29-1	TRBJ2-3	NA	CSVEGGYTDTQYF	TGCAGCGTTGAGGGGGGATACACAGATACGCAGTATTTT
NA	TRBV28	TRBJ1-1	NA	CASSFSLDSRGTEAFF	TGTGCCAGCAGCTTCTCCTTGGACTCGCGTGGCACTGAAGCTTTCTTT
NA	TRBV7-6	TRBJ1-1	NA	CASSVPGTTEAFF	TGTGCCAGCAGCGTACCCGGGACGACTGAAGCTTTCTTT
NA	TRBV27	TRBJ2-7	NA	CASSLIAASYEQYF	TGTGCCAGCAGTTTAATAGCGGCCAGCTACGAGCAGTACTTC
few	TRBV6-6	TRBJ2-5	NA	CASSKTQETQYF	TGTGCCAGCAGTAAGACTCAAGAGACCCAGTACTTC
once	TRBV5-5	TRBJ1-1	NA	CASSHYDRRAFF	TGTGCCAGCAGCCACTACGACAGGAGGGCTTTCTTT
few	TRBV7-2	TRBJ1-4	NA	CASSEGRMEKLFF	TGTGCCAGCTCCGAGGGGCGGATGGAAAAACTGTTTTTT
NA	TRBV10-3	TRBJ2-2	TRBD2	CAIAHPGGADGGELFF	TGTGCCATTGCTCACCCCGGGGGGGCCGATGGCGGGGAGCTGTTTTTT
NA	TRBV5-1	TRBJ2-5	NA	CASSLANYGGQETQYF	TGCGCCAGCAGCTTGGCCAACTACGGCGGACAAGAGACCCAGTACTTC
NA	TRBV24-1	TRBJ2-1	TRBD2	CATSDFTSGGMSYNEQFF	TGTGCCACCAGTGATTTTACTAGCGGGGGCATGAGCTACAATGAGCAGTTCTTC
few	TRBV6-5	TRBJ1-1	NA	CASSYLLHTEAFF	TGTGCCAGCAGTTACCTCCTCCACACTGAAGCTTTCTTT
few	TRBV24-1	TRBJ2-5	NA	CATSTWGRETQYF	TGTGCCACCAGTACCTGGGGGCGAGAGACCCAGTACTTC
few	TRBV5-4	TRBJ2-7	TRBD2	CASSPGGGGLYEQYF	TGTGCCAGCAGCCCCGGCGGGGGAGGCCTTTACGAGCAGTACTTC
NA	TRBV29-1	TRBJ2-3	NA	CSVEAAHRMGTDTQYF	TGCAGCGTTGAAGCGGCACACAGAATGGGCACAGATACGCAGTATTTT